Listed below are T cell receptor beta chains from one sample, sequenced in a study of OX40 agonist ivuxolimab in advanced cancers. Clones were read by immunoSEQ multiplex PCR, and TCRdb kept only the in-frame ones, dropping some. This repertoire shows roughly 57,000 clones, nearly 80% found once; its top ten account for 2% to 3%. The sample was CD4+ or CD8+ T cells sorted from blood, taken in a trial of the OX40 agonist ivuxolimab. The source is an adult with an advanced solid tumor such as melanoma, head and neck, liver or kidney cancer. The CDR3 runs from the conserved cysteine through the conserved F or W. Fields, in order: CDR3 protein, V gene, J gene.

CASRPVGTGSTDTQYF	TRBV5-1	TRBJ2-3
CASSDGRTGLQEKLFF	TRBV9	TRBJ1-4
CARSDLTIRNVDYGYTF	TRBV7-5	TRBJ1-2
CASSSSPGISGNTIYF	TRBV28	TRBJ1-3
CASRGGGSSYNEQFF	TRBV2	TRBJ2-1
CASSLVGQGEAFF	TRBV5-1	TRBJ1-1
CAWGQNTGELFF	TRBV30	TRBJ2-2
CASSERGQGLNTEAFF	TRBV10-2	TRBJ1-1
CAWVRRARNTEAFF	TRBV30	TRBJ1-1
CAISESTLGKDFSYNSPLHF	TRBV10-3	TRBJ1-6
CATSRVRGGKATNEKLFF	TRBV15	TRBJ1-4
CASSLRGPETQYF	TRBV7-2	TRBJ2-5
CASRVQRYEQFF	TRBV28	TRBJ2-1
CSARVGSGANVLTF	TRBV29-1	TRBJ2-6
CASIESGGVNYGYTF	TRBV28	TRBJ1-2
CASSKISGQGSIGGTDTQYF	TRBV21-1	TRBJ2-3
CASKSNRQGQDSYEQYF	TRBV21-1	TRBJ2-7
CASSQDRDRGRGQYF	TRBV27	TRBJ2-7
CASSYGSGTEAFF	TRBV6-5	TRBJ1-1
CASSRGGTFYEQYF	TRBV28	TRBJ2-7
CASSSPVGLGETQYF	TRBV7-2	TRBJ2-5
CASSVLGSGTGGNYGYTF	TRBV9	TRBJ1-2
CASSSASGATYNEQFF	TRBV7-3	TRBJ2-1
CASSSRDPSSYNEQFF	TRBV11-3	TRBJ2-1
CASSLTGLGTEAFF	TRBV5-1	TRBJ1-1
CASSPPGLAGPDYEQYF	TRBV18	TRBJ2-7
CASSPPSTDTQYF	TRBV6-6	TRBJ2-3
CASSRGDTNYGYTF	TRBV6-5	TRBJ1-2
CASSLGTGGRGYTF	TRBV7-9	TRBJ1-2
CASSLGTGGKEQYF	TRBV7-9	TRBJ2-7
CATSRVNTEAFF	TRBV15	TRBJ1-1
CASSQLGVANVLTF	TRBV16	TRBJ2-6
CSVQWTGKNIQYF	TRBV29-1	TRBJ2-4
CASSLYEGRVSYEQYF	TRBV5-5	TRBJ2-7
CASSTAADSHNEQFF	TRBV19	TRBJ2-1
CATGRGLPYEQYF	TRBV19	TRBJ2-7
CASSLNVQGPGTDTQYF	TRBV27	TRBJ2-3
CASSFHARANYGYTF	TRBV9	TRBJ1-2
CASSSEGLNSYEQYF	TRBV5-6	TRBJ2-7
CASRVRGTGELFF	TRBV25-1	TRBJ2-2
CATSRGGEESTYGYTF	TRBV15	TRBJ1-2
CASSGGQNSPLHF	TRBV18	TRBJ1-6
CASSPRTGNAGELFF	TRBV18	TRBJ2-2
CAWSPRRTEAFF	TRBV30	TRBJ1-1
CATSPSDRGRHEKLFF	TRBV15	TRBJ1-4
CSAAPNIGNTIYF	TRBV29-1	TRBJ1-3
CASSLAGSQETQYF	TRBV28	TRBJ2-5
CASRAGTGRHNEQFF	TRBV6-5	TRBJ2-1
CASSLGEGRGYTF	TRBV5-8	TRBJ1-2
CASSSTGRGTEAFF	TRBV7-9	TRBJ1-1
CASSLPRGQGSEKLFF	TRBV28	TRBJ1-4
CASSLDRSGVMTPYEQYF	TRBV7-2	TRBJ2-7
CASRGREFKDEQFF	TRBV19	TRBJ2-1
CASSVRQGGSPLHF	TRBV9	TRBJ1-6
CASSAGQGGQPQHF	TRBV9	TRBJ1-5
CASSNRRTAYGYTF	TRBV19	TRBJ1-2
CASSPPIDRAPQHF	TRBV18	TRBJ1-5
CASSYGLAGGPSNEQFF	TRBV2	TRBJ2-1
CASSYGRTQAEAFF	TRBV6-9	TRBJ1-1
CASSQAAQETQYF	TRBV14	TRBJ2-5